This T cell receptor beta chain was found in a study of cytomegalovirus exposure and HLA in healthy donors. Study in general: Approximately 85 million unique TCRs from HLA-typed donors were held in an early data release.

Concerning this clone: Its target is unknown.

This CDR3 comprises 16 residues. CDR1 LGHNA and CDR2 YNFKEQ come from the germline V gene. Germline trimming cut 1 base from V and 8 bases from J; bases unmatched to any gene: 12. PCR was performed using 60 Vbeta and 13 Jbeta primers. Sequencing used immunoSEQ multiplex PCR; TCRdb keeps in-frame clones, though not all of them. The profile covers more than 70,000 clones, with 65% to 75% appearing a single time and 7.5% to 9% taken by the ten largest. Study-wide points: The study carried out a later analysis of TCR beta sequences. It associated approximately 15,000 of them with specific HLA alleles at a false discovery rate of 0.05. Reportedly, a later analysis found an Asian-associated ancestry cluster had fewer N-insertions than the approximately 700-donor mean.

The V call is TRBV4-2, the J call TRBJ1-2, with TRBD1 identical over 8 bases. The sequence derives from a man aged 40-49 years in good health and CMV-seropositive. The sequenced material came from PBMCs. The CDR3 sequence is CASSQVRQGATAGYTF. In DNA form, the CDR3 reads TGTGCCAGCAGCCAAGTACGGCAGGGGGCCACTGCCGGCTACACCTTC.